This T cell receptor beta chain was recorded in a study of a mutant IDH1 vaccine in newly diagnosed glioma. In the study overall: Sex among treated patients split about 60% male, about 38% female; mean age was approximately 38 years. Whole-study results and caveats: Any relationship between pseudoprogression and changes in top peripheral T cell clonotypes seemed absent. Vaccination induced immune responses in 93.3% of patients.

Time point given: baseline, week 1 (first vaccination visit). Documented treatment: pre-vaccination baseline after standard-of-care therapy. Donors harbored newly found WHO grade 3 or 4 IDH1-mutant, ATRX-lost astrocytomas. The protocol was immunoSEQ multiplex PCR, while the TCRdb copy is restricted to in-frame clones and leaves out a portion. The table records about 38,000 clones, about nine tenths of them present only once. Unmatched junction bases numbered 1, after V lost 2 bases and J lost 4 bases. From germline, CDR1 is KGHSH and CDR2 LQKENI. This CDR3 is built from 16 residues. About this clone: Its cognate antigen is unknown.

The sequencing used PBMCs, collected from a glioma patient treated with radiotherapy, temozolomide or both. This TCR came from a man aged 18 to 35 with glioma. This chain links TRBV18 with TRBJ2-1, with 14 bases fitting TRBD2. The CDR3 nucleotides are TGTGCCAGCTCACCAGGGACTAGCGGGAGTTACAATGAGCAGTTCTTC. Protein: CASSPGTSGSYNEQFF.